These T cell receptor beta chains were read from a single sample in a study of cytomegalovirus exposure and HLA in healthy donors. Here immunoSEQ multiplex PCR was the method, and the copy in TCRdb shows in-frame clones only, minus some. Listed are about 140,000 clones; about 2.2% falls within the top ten. The sample taken for sequencing was PBMCs. Receptor source: a woman under 30 in good health and CMV-seronegative. The CDR3 runs from the conserved cysteine through the conserved F or W. Each record gives: J gene, V gene, D gene, CDR3 protein, CDR3 DNA. D genes are given only for firm matches.

J gene: TRBJ1-5
V gene: TRBV11-2
D gene: TRBD1
CDR3 protein: CASSLGQDQPQHF
CDR3 DNA: TGTGCCAGCAGCCTGGGACAGGATCAGCCCCAGCATTTT

J gene: TRBJ2-6
V gene: TRBV27
D gene: TRBD1
CDR3 protein: CASSLYVRTGGGANVLTF
CDR3 DNA: TGTGCCAGCAGTTTATACGTCAGGACAGGGGGAGGGGCCAACGTCCTGACTTTC

J gene: TRBJ2-7
V gene: TRBV19
D gene: .
CDR3 protein: CASTPSWERTYEQYF
CDR3 DNA: TGTGCCAGTACCCCCTCTTGGGAGAGAACCTACGAGCAGTACTTC

J gene: TRBJ1-1
V gene: TRBV29-1
D gene: TRBD1
CDR3 protein: CSEATGPGTEAFF
CDR3 DNA: TGCAGCGAAGCGACAGGGCCGGGGACTGAAGCTTTCTTT

J gene: TRBJ1-1
V gene: TRBV9
D gene: .
CDR3 protein: CASSVSGVSAGEAFF
CDR3 DNA: TGTGCCAGCAGCGTATCCGGGGTTTCCGCTGGTGAAGCTTTCTTT

J gene: TRBJ2-7
V gene: TRBV27
D gene: .
CDR3 protein: CASSVLDRGEQYF
CDR3 DNA: TGTGCCAGCAGTGTCTTGGACAGAGGGGAGCAGTACTTC

J gene: TRBJ1-1
V gene: TRBV11-2
D gene: .
CDR3 protein: CASSLNGLTEAFF
CDR3 DNA: TGTGCCAGCAGCTTAAATGGACTCACTGAAGCTTTCTTT

J gene: TRBJ2-7
V gene: TRBV19
D gene: TRBD1
CDR3 protein: CASSSGQGAIPYEQYF
CDR3 DNA: TGTGCCAGTAGTAGCGGACAGGGGGCTATCCCCTACGAGCAGTACTTC

J gene: TRBJ2-2
V gene: TRBV19
D gene: .
CDR3 protein: CATRNTGELFF
CDR3 DNA: TGTGCCACCCGGAACACCGGGGAGCTGTTTTTT

J gene: TRBJ2-7
V gene: TRBV4-1
D gene: .
CDR3 protein: CASSQEPAGPYEQYF
CDR3 DNA: TGCGCCAGCAGCCAAGAGCCGGCGGGGCCCTACGAGCAGTACTTC

J gene: TRBJ2-1
V gene: TRBV18
D gene: TRBD1
CDR3 protein: CASSLRQGTVDEQFF
CDR3 DNA: TGTGCCAGCTCGCTAAGACAGGGGACAGTGGATGAGCAGTTCTTC